This T cell receptor beta chain was captured in a study of blood T cell repertoires in COVID-19. Germline values: CDR1 MNHEY, CDR2 SMNVEV (reference sequence). The CDR3 runs to 16 residues. Trimming at V came to 4 bases and at J to 0 bases, leaving 9 bases not matched to a gene. This table comes from immunoSEQ multiplex PCR, and its TCRdb copy is limited to in-frame clones, with some not included. The sample yields 70,000 to 80,000 clones, around 85% seen once. Sequenced material: peripheral blood. This clonotype was obtained from a woman of 80 years or more with active or convalescent COVID-19. J is TRBJ2-7 and V is TRBV27, with 7 bases fitting TRBD1. CDR3 region: CASSSFWDSSSYEQYF. As DNA, the CDR3 is TGTGCCAGCAGTTCTTTCTGGGACAGCAGCTCCTACGAGCAGTACTTC.